Listed here are 21 T cell receptor beta chains from one sample, sequenced in a study of cytomegalovirus exposure and HLA in healthy donors. The PCR made use of 60 Vbeta and 13 Jbeta primers. Assay: immunoSEQ multiplex PCR; the TCRdb copy retains only in-frame clones and omits some. This sample has some 120,000 clones, with 65% to 75% found just once. Source material: PBMCs. The receptors originated from a man between 35 and 55 years old in good health and CMV-seropositive.

This chain links TRBV20-1 with TRBJ1-2; maybe TRBD1 (6 bases). Trimming stripped 5 bases from V and 9 bases from J, with 13 bases between. Germline lookup yields CDR1 DFQATT and CDR2 SNEGSKA (reference sequence). CDR3 length: 11 amino acids. The CDR3 sequence is CSAAQTGSYTF. The CDR3 DNA follows: TGCAGTGCTGCCCAAACAGGGAGCTACACCTTC.

This clone was recorded a few times. This chain joins TRBV29-1 and TRBJ2-2, with 9 positions matching TRBD1. CDR3 size: 15 residues. Germline V gene data show CDR1 as SQVTM and CDR2 as ANQGSEA. V was clipped by 4 bases and J by 7 bases; unmatched bases: 10. Here the CDR3 reads CSVGGPTGGSGELFF. The CDR3 DNA reads as TGCAGCGTTGGGGGGCCCACAGGGGGCAGCGGGGAGCTGTTTTTT.

This sequence joins TRBV29-1 and TRBJ1-3; tentatively, D is TRBD1 (5 bases). Per germline, CDR1 SQVTM and CDR2 ANQGSEA. Trimming pared 0 bases from V and 3 bases from J, leaving 9 bases between. The CDR3 extends over 14 amino acids. The CDR3 spells CSVEDGTNGNTIYF. CDR3 coding DNA: TGCAGCGTTGAAGATGGGACTAATGGAAACACCATATATTTT.

V gene TRBV2 combines with J gene TRBJ2-7; 13 bases are shared with TRBD2. Losses at the gene ends were 1 base for V and 9 bases for J; bases not matched to a gene: 3. This CDR3 spans 14 amino acids. Germline V gives CDR1 SNHLY, CDR2 FYNNEI. This CDR3 is CASSEGLAGGRQYF. CDR3 nucleotide sequence: TGTGCCAGCAGTGAAGGACTAGCGGGAGGCAGGCAGTACTTC.

With respect to this clone: This sample also contains other DNA sequences that code for the same CDR3. The chain is built from TRBV5-1 and TRBJ2-3; 9 bases match TRBD2. Germline lookup yields CDR1 SGHRS and CDR2 YFSETQ. The trim removed 5 bases at V and 3 bases at J, leaving 7 bases unmatched. The CDR3 consists of 15 residues. CDR3 region: CASSLSGGRTDTQYF. CDR3 in DNA: TGCGCCAGCAGTCTTAGCGGGGGTCGAACAGATACGCAGTATTTT.

J is TRBJ2-7 and V is TRBV6-5; TRBD2 is a possible D gene (6 bases). The CDR3 extends over 14 amino acids. The germline V gene encodes CDR1 MNHEY and CDR2 SVGAGI. Trimming stripped 0 bases from V and 3 bases from J, with 9 bases between. CDR3 nucleotides: TGTGCCAGCAGTTACTCTTTCGGGGGCTACGAGCAGTACTTC. Residues: CASSYSFGGYEQYF.

The chain uses TRBV4-1 and TRBJ2-5; possibly TRBD1 for D (6 bases). The germline gives CDR1 MGHRA, CDR2 YSYEKL. The CDR3 runs to 17 residues. V shed 0 bases and J shed 0 bases, with 14 bases lying between them. DNA of the CDR3: TGCGCCAGCAGCCAAGATCGTAACAGGGCGAACCAAGAGACCCAGTACTTC. This codes for CASSQDRNRANQETQYF.

The chain is built from TRBV28 and TRBJ2-7; TRBD2 aligns across 9 bases. V lost 8 bases and J lost 2; bases outside the gene matches: 4. Germline CDR1 is MDHEN and CDR2 is SYDVKM. There are 13 residues in the CDR3. CDR3 nucleotides: TGTGCCAGCCGCGGGGGGGGAACCTACGAGCAGTACTTC. Protein: CASRGGGTYEQYF.

CDR3 residues: CASSRTSGNEQFF. The CDR3 region has the DNA TGTGCCAGCAGTCGGACTAGCGGTAACGAGCAGTTCTTC. The rearrangement links TRBV6-5 to TRBJ2-1; TRBD2 agrees at 10 bases. The CDR3 length is 13 residues. Germline CDR1 reads MNHEY; CDR2 reads SVGAGI. The junction had 5 bases not matched to a gene; V was cut back by 5 bases and J by 10 bases.

The chain recombines TRBV6-5 with TRBJ2-7; 9 positions match TRBD2. This CDR3 comprises 15 residues. The V gene end was trimmed by 5 bases and the J gene end by 4 bases; junction bases not matched to a gene: 9. The germline V gene encodes CDR1 MNHEY and CDR2 SVGAGI. The CDR3 spells CASSLMASGKYEQYF. The CDR3 nucleotides read TGTGCCAGCAGTCTAATGGCTAGCGGGAAGTACGAGCAGTACTTC.

V is TRBV27 and J is TRBJ2-5; 8 nucleotides agree with TRBD2. This CDR3 spans 14 amino acids. The germline V gene has CDR1 MNHEY and CDR2 SMNVEV (reference sequence). J was trimmed by 4 bases and V by 5 bases; bases with no gene match: 6. CDR3 coding DNA: TGTGCCAGCAGTGAGGGTAGCGGGATAGAGACCCAGTACTTC. Encoded protein: CASSEGSGIETQYF.

This clone was counted once. CDR3 sequence (DNA): TGTGCCAGCAGTTCTCGGACAGGGGGGGGAGATACGCAGTATTTT. It yields the protein CASSSRTGGGDTQYF. The chain employs TRBV27 and TRBJ2-3; 10 bases fit TRBD1. CDR3 size: 15 residues. V was pared by 4 bases and J by 5 bases, with 6 bases of the junction left unmatched. CDR1 and CDR2 from the germline V gene are MNHEY and SMNVEV (reference sequence).

This sequence joins TRBV30 and TRBJ2-3; TRBD1 aligns across 7 bases. The CDR3 contains 15 residues. The V gene's germline CDR1 is GTSNPN and CDR2 SVGIG (reference sequence). Trimming took 3 bases from V and 5 from J; bases not matched to a gene: 11. This CDR3 is CAWSAGQDLLDTQYF. Here the CDR3 DNA reads TGTGCCTGGAGCGCCGGACAGGATCTATTAGATACGCAGTATTTT.

This chain links TRBV19 with TRBJ2-1; no clear D. Germline CDR1 LNHDA, CDR2 SQIVND (reference sequence). The ends were cut back, 5 bases at V and 8 bases at J, with 7 bases in the middle. The CDR3 runs 11 residues. CDR3 loop: CASSDRDEQFF. In DNA, the CDR3 is TGTGCCAGTAGTGATCGGGATGAGCAGTTCTTC.

This chain joins TRBV6-1 and TRBJ2-7, with D maybe TRBD2 (7 bases). The CDR3 consists of 14 residues. CDR1 and CDR2 (germline): MNHNS, SASEGT. V was pared by 4 bases and J by 3 bases, with 13 bases between. The CDR3 reads CASSVRGTNYEQYF. CDR3 DNA sequence: TGTGCCAGCAGTGTTAGGGGGACTAACTACGAGCAGTACTTC.

About this clone itself: The same CDR3 also results from other DNA sequences found in this sample. The chain is built from TRBV5-1 and TRBJ2-7; D might be TRBD1 (6 bases). Germline-derived CDR1 and CDR2 are SGHRS and YFSETQ. V dropped 0 bases and J dropped 2 bases, with 9 bases sitting between them. The CDR3 length is 14 residues. The CDR3 DNA sequence: TGCGCCAGCAGCTTGGTGGGACAACCCTACGAGCAGTACTTC. Translated, it gives CASSLVGQPYEQYF.

The chain carries TRBV6-5 and TRBJ2-7, with 8 bases identical to TRBD1. Looked up from germline, CDR1 is MNHEY and CDR2 is SVGAGI. CDR3 size: 15 residues. Unmatched junction bases numbered 7, after V lost 6 bases and J lost 0 bases. CDR3 coding DNA: TGTGCCAGCAGACTCGGACAGGGCGCCTCCTACGAGCAGTACTTC. Translated, it gives CASRLGQGASYEQYF.

This clone has more than one count but fewer than ten. The V and J genes are TRBV6-1 and TRBJ2-5; 7 bases match TRBD1. Trimming removed 6 bases from V and 1 base from J; junction bases left unmatched: 5. This CDR3 comprises 14 residues. Germline CDR1 reads MNHNS; CDR2 reads SASEGT. The chain's CDR3 is CASSTGQVQETQYF. Here the CDR3 DNA reads TGTGCCAGCAGCACCGGACAGGTCCAAGAGACCCAGTACTTC.

About this clone: One end of the junction is discordant with germline, which a read error may explain. The chain is built from TRBV7-2 and TRBJ2-5; D gene ambiguous. CDR1 SGHTA and CDR2 FQGNSA come from the germline V gene. The CDR3 has 14 residues. The CDR3 loop is CASSLGRPQETQYF. The CDR3 nucleotides are TGTGCCAGCAGCTTAGGAAGGCCCCAAGAGACTCAGTACTTC.

There are a few counts of this clone. The chain couples TRBV5-1 to TRBJ2-5, with D unclear. The CDR3 contains 13 residues. V was clipped by 4 bases and J by 3 bases, with 10 bases between them. Germline lookup yields CDR1 SGHRS and CDR2 YFSETQ. The CDR3: CASSPGGEETQYF. DNA for the CDR3: TGCGCCAGCAGCCCGGGTGGTGAAGAGACCCAGTACTTC.

The chain employs TRBV7-2 and TRBJ2-2, with TRBD1 as a possible D gene (5 bases). The CDR3 covers 16 residues. The germline CDR1 and CDR2 sequences are SGHTA and FQGNSA. V was shortened by 5 bases and J by 5 bases, with 18 bases between the two germline ends. CDR3 amino acids: CASSDPRQGTTGELFF. The CDR3 DNA reads as TGTGCCAGCAGCGATCCCCGCCAGGGCACTACCGGGGAGCTGTTTTTT. Looking up the rest from reference TRBV7-2 and TRBJ2-2 gives the full variable domain: GAGVSQSPSNKVTEKGKDVELRCDPISGHTALYWYRQSLGQGLEFLIYFQGNSAPDKSGLPSDRFSAERTGGSVSTLTIQRTQQEDSAVYLCASSDPRQGTTGELFFGEGSRLTVL.